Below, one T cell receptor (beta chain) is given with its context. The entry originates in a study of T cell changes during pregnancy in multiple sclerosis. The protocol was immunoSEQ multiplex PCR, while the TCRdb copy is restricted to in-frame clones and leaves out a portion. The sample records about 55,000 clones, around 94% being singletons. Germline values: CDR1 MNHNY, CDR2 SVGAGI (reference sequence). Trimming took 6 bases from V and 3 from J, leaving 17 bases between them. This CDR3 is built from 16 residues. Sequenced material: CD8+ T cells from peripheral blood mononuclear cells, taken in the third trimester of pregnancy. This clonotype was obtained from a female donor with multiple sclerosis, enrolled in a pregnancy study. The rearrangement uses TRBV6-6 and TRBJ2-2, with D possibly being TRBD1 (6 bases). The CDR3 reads CASSKTPGHYTGELFF. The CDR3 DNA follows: TGTGCCAGCAGCAAGACGCCGGGACACTACACCGGGGAGCTGTTTTTT.